This entry lists 18 T cell receptor beta chains sequenced from one sample in a study of shared clonotypes between healthy human individuals. The assay was immunoSEQ multiplex PCR, and TCRdb's table has in-frame clones only and misses some. The data contain 2 million to 3 million clones, approximately 93% of them singletons. What was sequenced was naive CD4+ T cells from PBMCs. Noted subset: CD45RA+ positively selected. These receptors came from a man between 18 and 29 years old in good health. Some clones in this sample may be carry-over from other donors' samples.

This clone appeared a single time. CDR3 DNA sequence: TGTGCCAGCAGTTTAACTTGGGGGCTGTGGACTGAAGCTTTCTTT. Translation: CASSLTWGLWTEAFF. The chain links TRBV28 to TRBJ1-1; possible D gene TRBD1, 6 bases. Germline CDR1 MDHEN, CDR2 SYDVKM. The CDR3 consists of 15 residues. Trimming removed 2 bases from V and 5 bases from J, with 15 bases in between.

This clone came up once. The chain has TRBV19 and TRBJ2-1; 8 nucleotides align to TRBD2. From germline, CDR1 is LNHDA and CDR2 SQIVND (reference sequence). With 2 bases clipped from V and 10 bases from J, the junction kept 10 bases outside the gene matches. The CDR3 runs 15 residues. The chain's CDR3 is CASSINRGGIGEQFF. The DNA for the CDR3 is TGTGCCAGTAGTATAAATCGCGGGGGGATCGGAGAGCAGTTCTTC.

This clone occurred once. This chain joins TRBV28 and TRBJ2-5, with D possibly TRBD2 on 6 matching bases. The CDR3 is made up of 14 amino acids. Germline V gives CDR1 MDHEN, CDR2 SYDVKM. V lost 5 bases, J lost 6 bases, and 16 bases lay in between. The CDR3 nucleotides read TGTGCCAGCAGTCCCCCCGGCGGGGTAAAGACCCAGTACTTC. Encoded protein: CASSPPGGVKTQYF.

About this clone: The same CDR3 arises from other DNA sequences in this sample as well. The V call is TRBV15, the J call TRBJ2-3; no firm D call. The CDR3 covers 12 residues. The ends were cut back, 3 bases at V and 6 bases at J, with 7 bases in the middle. The V gene's germline CDR1 is LNHNV and CDR2 YYDKDF (reference sequence). CDR3 in DNA: TGTGCCACCAGCAGTTTTCGGGATACGCAGTATTTT. Its protein product is CATSSFRDTQYF.

The CDR3 reads CASSLAWDTTYNEQFF. The DNA of the CDR3 is TGTGCCAGCAGCTTAGCGTGGGACACCACCTACAATGAGCAGTTCTTC. This chain connects TRBV7-2 to TRBJ2-1, with a weak D call TRBD1 (6 bases). The germline gives CDR1 SGHTA, CDR2 FQGNSA. Trimming took 0 bases from V and 2 from J, leaving 11 bases between them. CDR3 length: 16 residues.

The chain links TRBV5-1 to TRBJ2-7, with a tentative D call TRBD2 (6 bases). The CDR3 is 14 amino acids. Germline CDR1 SGHRS, CDR2 YFSETQ. Trimming took off 0 bases at V and 4 bases at J, with 11 bases between the two ends. The CDR3 region is CASSLARERYEQYF. DNA for the CDR3: TGCGCCAGCAGCTTGGCTCGGGAGCGGTACGAGCAGTACTTC.

J is TRBJ1-2 and V is TRBV9; TRBD1 agrees at 7 bases. Per the germline V gene, CDR1 is SGDLS and CDR2 is YYNGEE. CDR3 length: 13 amino acids. Losses at the gene ends were 0 bases for V and 8 bases for J; bases not matched to a gene: 4. DNA for the CDR3: TGTGCCAGCAGCGTAGGACAGGGATGGGGCTACACCTTC. Translation: CASSVGQGWGYTF. Filled out from reference TRBV9 and TRBJ1-2, the complete variable domain reads DSGVTQTPKHLITATGQRVTLRCSPRSGDLSVYWYQQSLDQGLQFLIQYYNGEERAKGNILERFSAQQFPDLHSELNLSSLELGDSALYFCASSVGQGWGYTFGSGTRLTVV.

For the CDR3, the DNA is TGCGCCAGCAGGGTAGGGACGGGGGCCTACAATGAGCAGTTCTTC. Translation: CASRVGTGAYNEQFF. The chain carries TRBV5-1 and TRBJ2-1; D possibly corresponds to TRBD2 (6 bases). Germline CDR1 SGHRS, CDR2 YFSETQ. CDR3 length: 15 residues. V lost 5 bases and J lost 2, with 14 bases in between.

This clone was recorded a few times. The sample has other DNA sequences that encode this CDR3 too. The V gene is TRBV6-1, the J gene TRBJ1-5; D not certain. The ends were cut back, 6 bases at V and 7 bases at J, with 7 bases in the middle. This CDR3 region has 11 residues. CDR1 is MNHNS, CDR2 SASEGT, per germline. The CDR3 region has the DNA TGTGCCAGCAGCGTCGGCCAGCCCCAGCATTTT. Translating it yields CASSVGQPQHF.

This sequence joins TRBV6-5 and TRBJ1-2, with TRBD1 identical over 7 bases. The V and J ends lost 6 bases and 6 bases, in that order; junction bases with no gene match: 7. From germline, CDR1 is MNHEY and CDR2 SVGAGI. The CDR3 is 13 residues long. As DNA, the CDR3 is TGTGCCAGCAGGACCGGGACAGCCAATGGCTACACCTTC. This gives the protein CASRTGTANGYTF.

The chain has TRBV28 and TRBJ2-7; 8 positions agree with TRBD1. The germline V gene encodes CDR1 MDHEN and CDR2 SYDVKM. The CDR3 totals 13 residues. V trimming: 6 bases; J trimming: 6 bases; junction bases outside the gene matches: 7. The CDR3 region is CASRGTGNLEQYF. The DNA for the CDR3 is TGTGCCAGCAGGGGGACAGGCAACCTCGAGCAGTACTTC.

The chain couples TRBV6-4 to TRBJ2-4; no firm D call. This CDR3 contains 19 residues. The V end was cut by 2 bases, the J end by 0 bases, with 20 bases between. Germline V gene lookup returns CDR1 MRHNA and CDR2 SNTAGT. The CDR3 spells CASSDERVEATLAKNIQYF. The CDR3, as DNA: TGTGCCAGCAGTGACGAACGAGTCGAGGCAACCCTAGCCAAAAACATTCAGTACTTC.

This chain links TRBV10-1 with TRBJ1-1; the D gene is possibly TRBD1 (5 bases). Germline V gene lookup returns CDR1 WNHNN and CDR2 SYGVQD (reference sequence). This CDR3 contains 12 residues. V shed 5 bases and J shed 6 bases, with 10 bases lying between them. The CDR3, as DNA: TGCGCCAGCAGTCGCGACAGCCCTGAAGCTTTCTTT. Translated: CASSRDSPEAFF.

The chain employs TRBV11-1 and TRBJ2-7, with D perhaps assigned TRBD1 or TRBD2 (6 bases each). The germline V gene encodes CDR1 SGHAT and CDR2 FQDESV (reference sequence). V was shortened by 0 bases and J by 2 bases, with 14 bases between the two germline ends. CDR3 length: 16 amino acids. The CDR3 DNA follows: TGTGCCAGCAGCTTAGCGGGGGGCCTACTAGCCTACGAGCAGTACTTC. This gives the protein CASSLAGGLLAYEQYF. Full variable domain (remainder filled in from reference TRBV11-1 and TRBJ2-7): EAEVAQSPRYKITEKSQAVAFWCDPISGHATLYWYRQILGQGPELLVQFQDESVVDDSQLPKDRFSAERLKGVDSTLKIQPAELGDSAMYLCASSLAGGLLAYEQYFGPGTRLTVT.

Note on this clone: This specimen includes other DNA sequences encoding the same CDR3. The CDR3 region has the DNA TGTGCCAGCAGCTTAGGTCCAGCTTACGAGCAGTACTTC. It codes for CASSLGPAYEQYF. This chain joins TRBV11-3 and TRBJ2-7; D is unclear. V shed 1 base and J shed 4 bases, with 8 bases lying between them. The length of the CDR3 is 13 residues. Germline V gene sequence: CDR1 SGHNT, CDR2 YENEEA.

The chain links TRBV18 to TRBJ2-3; either TRBD1 or TRBD2 may supply D (6 bases each). Germline V gene sequence: CDR1 KGHSH, CDR2 LQKENI. Trimming took 2 bases from V and 7 from J, leaving 19 bases between them. CDR3 length: 16 residues. DNA for the CDR3: TGTGCCAGCTCACCAGCTCTCACCTCCGGGGGCAATACGCAGTATTTT. As protein: CASSPALTSGGNTQYF.

This chain links TRBV25-1 with TRBJ1-4, with 9 positions matching TRBD1. From germline, CDR1 is MGHDK and CDR2 SYGVNS. V dropped 8 bases and J dropped 1; count of bases not matched to a gene: 11. The CDR3 runs 17 residues. The CDR3 DNA follows: TGTGCCAGCCCCAGGTGGACAGGGGAGCGAACTAATGAAAAACTGTTTTTT. Protein product: CASPRWTGERTNEKLFF.

The chain employs TRBV28 and TRBJ2-7; 8 bases are a match to TRBD1. CDR3 length: 13 residues. J lost 6 bases, V lost 8 bases, and 9 bases had no gene match. Germline V CDR1 and CDR2: MDHEN, SYDVKM. The CDR3 region is CASWTGNGGEQYF. In DNA, the CDR3 is TGTGCCAGCTGGACAGGGAATGGTGGCGAGCAGTACTTC.